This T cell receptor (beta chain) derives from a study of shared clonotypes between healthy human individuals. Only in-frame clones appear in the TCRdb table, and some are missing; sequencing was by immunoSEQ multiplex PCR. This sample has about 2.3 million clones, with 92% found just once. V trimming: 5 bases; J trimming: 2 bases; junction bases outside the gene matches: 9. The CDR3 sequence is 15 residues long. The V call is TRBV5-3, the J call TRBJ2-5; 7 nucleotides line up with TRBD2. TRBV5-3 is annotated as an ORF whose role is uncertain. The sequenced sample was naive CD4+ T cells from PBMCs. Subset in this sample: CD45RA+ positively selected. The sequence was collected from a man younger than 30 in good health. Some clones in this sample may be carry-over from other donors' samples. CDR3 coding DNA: TGTGCCAGAAGGAGAGAAGCGGGGATTCAAGAGACCCAGTACTTC. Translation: CARRREAGIQETQYF.